This T cell receptor (beta chain) was captured in a study of human T cells and chemical hapten exposure. Indicated time point: patch test 1, 2 weeks after DPC sensitization. Noted treatment: therapeutic diphenylcyclopropenone sensitization with weekly scalp DPC. MiXCR was run by TCRdb on the RACE reads, yielding one entry per CDR3 protein. The sample carries about 360,000 distinct CDR3 sequences, under 9% recorded once. Trimming at V came to 8 bases and at J to 2 bases, leaving 9 bases not matched to a gene. The germline V gene encodes CDR1 MNHEY and CDR2 SMNVEV (reference sequence). The CDR3 extends over 14 amino acids.

The source was whole blood, collected in connection with sensitization to the hapten diphenylcyclopropenone (DPC). The receptor was isolated from a woman between 18 and 29 years old with alopecia areata. Some clones in this sample may be carry-over from other donors' samples. The rearrangement uses TRBV27 and TRBJ2-7; 7 nucleotides match TRBD2. The CDR3 DNA reads TGTGCCAGCGGGACCGGGACTACGGCCTACGAGCAGTACTTC. Its protein product is CASGTGTTAYEQYF.